One T cell receptor (beta chain) is described in this entry. No antigen is known for it. The data belong to a study of CD8 T cells in ankylosing spondylitis. The study, taken as a whole, reports: Some motif variants were previously reported in reactive arthritis synovial fluid and blood. There was a TCR beta motif, made of several highly homologous variants, that appeared characteristic of ankylosing spondylitis blood. Within matched ankylosing spondylitis synovial fluid, disease-linked clones were reportedly significantly enriched.

Quantitative barcoded 5'-RACE was used to prepare TCR beta libraries. TCRdb used MiXCR to reprocess the 5' RACE reads, holding one entry per CDR3 protein. Of a few hundred thousand distinct CDR3 sequences listed, around 19% are singletons. CDR1 is SGDLS and CDR2 is YYNGEE in the germline V gene. The CDR3 runs 15 residues. Unmatched junction bases numbered 12, after V lost 4 bases and J lost 8 bases. This sequence joins TRBV9 and TRBJ2-1; 7 bases are shared with TRBD2. The sequence was obtained from a male donor with ankylosing spondylitis. Sequenced sample: blood, either unsorted or a sorted T cell fraction (not recorded which). The CDR3 DNA reads as TGTGCCAGCAGCCCCCAGGTGACGGGAGGCTATGAGCAGTTCTTC. It specifies CASSPQVTGGYEQFF.